The entry below gives a single TCR beta chain sequence along with its context. Antigen unknown. Other DNA sequences in this sample translate to the same CDR3. The sample belongs to a study of cytomegalovirus exposure and HLA in healthy donors. Study findings and constraints: It was only CMV serostatus that was available as immune exposure information. Earlier analysis yielded a pattern in which most TCR beta V segments were productive about 90% or about 30% of the time.

Donors had nominal health at sampling but likely had unrecorded immune exposures. With 1 base removed from V and 9 bases from J, the gap between germline ends came to 29 bases. The CDR3 is 18 residues long. Germline lookup yields CDR1 SGHRS and CDR2 YFSETQ. PCR involved 60 Vbeta and 13 Jbeta primers. Only in-frame clones appear in the TCRdb table, and some are missing; sequencing was by immunoSEQ multiplex PCR. The sample gives 160,000 or so clones, approximately 81% of which show up once; approximately 1.2% is in the top ten. Sequencing input: PBMCs. The sequence came from a middle-aged man in good health and CMV-seropositive. The V and J genes are TRBV5-1 and TRBJ2-7, with D possibly TRBD1 on 6 matching bases. This CDR3 reads CASSLWGTSGPTGIGQYF. CDR3 DNA sequence: TGCGCCAGCAGCTTGTGGGGGACCAGCGGCCCTACAGGGATTGGGCAGTACTTC. Supplemented by reference TRBV5-1 and TRBJ2-7, the full variable domain reads KAGVTQTPRYLIKTRGQQVTLSCSPISGHRSVSWYQQTPGQGLQFLFEYFSETQRNKGNFPGRFSGRQFSNSRSEMNVSTLELGDSALYLCASSLWGTSGPTGIGQYFGPGTRLTVT.